This T cell receptor beta chain stems from a study of response to subunit inactivated influenza vaccine. In germline, CDR1 is SGHRS, CDR2 YFSETQ. CDR3 length equals 15 residues. The V and J ends lost 0 bases and 5 bases respectively, with 14 bases between them. Regarding the study as a whole: The authors suggested that few new T cells are recruited per seasonal influenza vaccination.

Details on this clonotype: Its antigen is unidentified.

TCRdb called the RT-PCR reads again in MiXCR, with one record for every CDR3 protein. The sample has 590,000 or so distinct CDR3 sequences; 12% to 15% are singletons. This clonotype was sampled from a middle-aged man who received an inactivated influenza vaccine. V usage is TRBV5-1 and J usage is TRBJ1-1; D is undetermined. The specimen comprised PBMCs from blood, sampled roughly 2 weeks before vaccination. The CDR3 DNA reads TGCGCCAGCAGCTTGGGGGTTGTCCTTCCGACTGAAGCTTTCTTT. This translates into CASSLGVVLPTEAFF.